Each of the 19 T cell receptor beta chains below was sequenced from the same sample in a study of T-cell memory formation after mild COVID-19. TCRdb used MiXCR to reprocess the 5' RACE reads, holding one entry per CDR3 protein. The sample has 35,000 to 45,000 distinct CDR3 sequences, 5.5% to 8.5% seen once. What was sequenced was PBMCs or a T cell subset sorted from them (not recorded which). These receptors all stem from an adult who had mild COVID-19 (a few samples of this study predate the infection). Cell type and time point are not known.

In this sample, this clonotype turned up a few times. In nucleotides, the CDR3 is TGTGCCAGCAGCTACGGACAGGACCTCGTTACCTACAATGAGCAGTTCTTC. It specifies CASSYGQDLVTYNEQFF. The chain is built from TRBV7-3 and TRBJ2-1, with 7 bases lining up with TRBD1. Germline CDR1 is SGHTA and CDR2 is FQGTGA. The CDR3 consists of 17 residues. Trimming took 4 bases from V and 2 from J; bases not matched to a gene: 11. Combining the CDR3 with reference TRBV7-3 and TRBJ2-1 gives the whole variable domain GAGVSQTPSNKVTEKGKYVELRCDPISGHTALYWYRQSLGQGPEFLIYFQGTGAADDSGLPNDRFFAVRPEGSVSTLKIQRTERGDSAVYLCASSYGQDLVTYNEQFFGPGTRLTVL.

This clonotype was counted ten times or more. This chain connects TRBV12-3 or TRBV12-4 to TRBJ2-1; 8 bases line up with TRBD2. The CDR3 has 16 residues. The V and J ends lost 3 bases and 1 base, in that order; junction bases with no gene match: 5. In DNA form, the CDR3 reads TGTGCCAGCAGTTTCCCGGGACTAGGGTCCTACAATGAGCAGTTCTTC. Its translation is CASSFPGLGSYNEQFF.

In DNA, the CDR3 is TGTGCCAGCAGTCCAATTCGGGACAGGGTGTCTCCTCATCAGCCCCAGCATTTT. Its translation is CASSPIRDRVSPHQPQHF. The rearrangement uses TRBV6-5 and TRBJ1-5; 9 nucleotides agree with TRBD1. The germline V gene encodes CDR1 MNHEY and CDR2 SVGAGI. V shed 5 bases, J shed 5 bases, and the junction held 16 bases outside the gene matches. The CDR3 loop spans 18 amino acids.

This clonotype was detected ten times or more. The chain carries TRBV7-9 and TRBJ2-1; weak D call: TRBD1 (7 bases). The CDR3 runs to 15 residues. The V gene lost 2 bases and the J gene lost 4 bases, with 12 bases spanning the gap. CDR1 and CDR2 (germline): SEHNR, FQNEAQ (reference sequence). CDR3 sequence (DNA): TGTGCCAGCAGCTTACAGGGGGGAAGGTACAATGAGCAGTTCTTC. Its translation: CASSLQGGRYNEQFF.

J is TRBJ2-3 and V is TRBV6-1; tentative D call: TRBD1 (6 bases). The CDR3 is 13 residues long. CDR1 is MNHNS, CDR2 SASEGT, per germline. The V gene lost 7 bases and the J gene lost 3 bases, with 11 bases spanning the gap. The chain's CDR3 is CASIIQGTDTQYF. The CDR3 bases are TGTGCCAGCATTATACAGGGTACAGATACGCAGTATTTT.

Ten or more counts support this clonotype. The junction does not match germline at one end; this may be a read error. The chain uses TRBV5-1 and TRBJ2-7, with D uncertain. The CDR3 contains 13 residues. The germline V gene has CDR1 SGHRS and CDR2 YFSETQ. The CDR3 sequence is CASSQQPSHEQYF. DNA for the CDR3: TGCGCCAGCAGCCAACAGCCCTCCCACGAGCAGTACTTC.

This clonotype was found many times. The gene calls are TRBV20-1 and TRBJ1-5; D might be TRBD1 (5 bases). The V end lost 3 bases, the J end lost 2 bases, and 11 bases lay between the germline ends. The length of the CDR3 is 14 residues. Germline CDR1 is DFQATT and CDR2 is SNEGSKA (reference sequence). This CDR3 is CSARGLGGNQPQHF. The DNA for the CDR3 is TGCAGTGCTAGGGGCCTAGGGGGCAATCAGCCCCAGCATTTT.

The genes are TRBV20-1 and TRBJ2-1; perhaps TRBD2 as D (5 bases). Per germline, CDR1 DFQATT and CDR2 SNEGSKA (reference sequence). The CDR3 is 15 amino acids. Trimming took 3 bases from V and 4 from J, leaving 16 bases between them. CDR3 coding DNA: TGCAGTGCTAGGCATCTGAGGGCGAATTACAATGAGCAGTTCTTC. Its translation is CSARHLRANYNEQFF.

This clonotype was counted at least ten times. The chain employs TRBV5-1 and TRBJ2-5; 7 positions agree with TRBD1. The CDR3 has 14 residues. From germline, CDR1 is SGHRS and CDR2 YFSETQ. The J segment lost 2 bases and the V segment lost 4 bases, leaving 5 bases of the junction unmatched. Here the CDR3 DNA reads TGCGCCAGCAGCAACCAGGGACAGCAAGAGACCCAGTACTTC. Translating gives CASSNQGQQETQYF.

Ten or more counts support this clonotype. This chain uses TRBV12-3 or TRBV12-4 with TRBJ2-1, with a weak D call TRBD2 (6 bases). V was trimmed by 5 bases and J by 10 bases, leaving 18 bases between them. The CDR3 has 14 amino acids. CDR3 nucleotide sequence: TGTGCCAGCAGTCTAATGGAGGGCTACTCGGAGCAGTTCTTC. Its protein product is CASSLMEGYSEQFF.

Many counts were recorded for this clonotype. The chain employs TRBV7-3 and TRBJ2-2; D call uncertain. Germline V lookup: CDR1 SGHTA, CDR2 FQGTGA. The CDR3 is 13 amino acids. V gave up 5 bases and J gave up 4 bases, with 8 bases separating them. The CDR3 region has the DNA TGTGCCAGCAGCGGCGCCATCACCGGGGAGCTGTTTTTT. Its translation: CASSGAITGELFF.

This clonotype was counted ten times or more. J is TRBJ2-2 and V is TRBV28, with D unresolved. Trimming removed 8 bases from V and 0 bases from J, with 19 bases in between. Per the germline V gene, CDR1 is MDHEN and CDR2 is SYDVKM. The CDR3 length is 17 residues. The CDR3 protein is CASRGPGFVANTGELFF. The CDR3 DNA reads TGTGCCAGCCGAGGACCAGGCTTCGTGGCGAACACCGGGGAGCTGTTTTTT.

This chain joins TRBV11-3 and TRBJ2-5, with 9 bases aligning to TRBD2. There are 15 residues in the CDR3. The trim removed 1 base at V and 4 bases at J, leaving 4 bases unmatched. Germline CDR1 SGHNT, CDR2 YENEEA. This chain's CDR3 is CASSLGGTSRETQYF. The DNA for the CDR3 is TGTGCCAGCAGCTTAGGTGGGACTAGCAGAGAGACCCAGTACTTC.

Ten or more counts support this clonotype. This chain uses TRBV12-3 or TRBV12-4 with TRBJ2-7, with 8 bases lining up with TRBD2. This CDR3 spans 14 amino acids. Unmatched junction bases numbered 7, after V lost 2 bases and J lost 7 bases. The CDR3 nucleotides are TGTGCCAGCAGTTTACGGGAGGGCCTTCGGGAGCAGTACTTC. Protein: CASSLREGLREQYF.

V gene TRBV7-3 combines with J gene TRBJ2-1; 9 bases match TRBD2. There are 15 residues in the CDR3. Germline CDR1 reads SGHTA; CDR2 reads FQGTGA. V lost 5 bases to trimming and J lost 2 bases; unmatched junction nucleotides: 4. The CDR3 DNA follows: TGTGCCAGCAGCCTCGGACTAGCGACCTACAATGAGCAGTTCTTC. It codes for CASSLGLATYNEQFF.

The chain carries TRBV27 and TRBJ2-2; 7 positions agree with TRBD1. The trim removed 6 bases at V and 2 bases at J, leaving 6 bases unmatched. The germline V gene has CDR1 MNHEY and CDR2 SMNVEV (reference sequence). The CDR3 is 15 residues long. The CDR3 DNA reads TGTGCCAGCAGATTGGGACAGACTAACACCGGGGAGCTGTTTTTT. Amino acid sequence: CASRLGQTNTGELFF.

This clonotype was recorded a few times. The chain recombines TRBV7-9 with TRBJ1-2; D perhaps matches TRBD1 (5 bases). The germline V gene has CDR1 SEHNR and CDR2 FQNEAQ (reference sequence). Trimming removed 5 bases from V and 5 bases from J, with 15 bases in between. CDR3 length: 14 residues. This CDR3 reads CASSPGTFEYGYTF. In DNA form, the CDR3 reads TGTGCCAGCAGCCCTGGGACTTTCGAATATGGCTACACCTTC.

This clonotype was observed many times. This chain links TRBV24-1 with TRBJ2-3; D may correspond to TRBD1 or TRBD2 (5 bases each). V lost 4 bases to trimming and J lost 2 bases, with 15 bases between them. Germline V lookup: CDR1 KGHDR, CDR2 SFDVKD. This CDR3 comprises 16 residues. CDR3: CATSDQTRDPTDTQYF. The CDR3 DNA follows: TGTGCCACCAGTGACCAAACACGGGACCCCACAGATACGCAGTATTTT.

This clonotype was observed at least ten times. The rearrangement links TRBV3-1 to TRBJ1-1, with a tentative D call TRBD1 (6 bases). Trimming removed 7 bases from V and 0 bases from J, with 12 bases in between. Germline assignment: CDR1 LGHDT and CDR2 YNNKEL (reference sequence). This CDR3 is built from 14 residues. CDR3 sequence reads: CASKSQGLNTEAFF. CDR3 coding DNA: TGTGCCAGCAAAAGCCAGGGGTTGAACACTGAAGCTTTCTTT.